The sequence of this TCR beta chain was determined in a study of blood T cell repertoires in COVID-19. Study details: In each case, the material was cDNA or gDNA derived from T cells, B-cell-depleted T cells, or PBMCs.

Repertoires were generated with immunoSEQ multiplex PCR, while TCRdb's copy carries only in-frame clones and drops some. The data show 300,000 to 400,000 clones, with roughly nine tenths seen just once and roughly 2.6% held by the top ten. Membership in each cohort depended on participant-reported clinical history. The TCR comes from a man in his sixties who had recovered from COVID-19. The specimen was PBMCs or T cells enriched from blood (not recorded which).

CDR3 protein: CASRRTGTGGQGGYTF. The CDR3 DNA follows: TGTGCCAGCAGAAGAACCGGGACAGGGGGGCAGGGTGGCTACACCTTC. This chain connects TRBV11-2 to TRBJ1-2; 11 nucleotides align to TRBD1. Germline trimming cut 6 bases from V and 7 bases from J; bases unmatched to any gene: 13. The CDR3 length is 16 residues. Germline CDR1 SGHAT, CDR2 FQNNGV.